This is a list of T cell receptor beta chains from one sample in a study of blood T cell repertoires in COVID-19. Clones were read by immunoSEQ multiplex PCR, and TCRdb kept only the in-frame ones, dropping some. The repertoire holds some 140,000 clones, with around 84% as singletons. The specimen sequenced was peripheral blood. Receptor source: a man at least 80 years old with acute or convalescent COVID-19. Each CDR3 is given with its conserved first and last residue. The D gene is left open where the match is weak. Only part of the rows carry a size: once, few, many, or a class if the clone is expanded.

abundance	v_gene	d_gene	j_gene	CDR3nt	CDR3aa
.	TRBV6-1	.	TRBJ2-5	TGTGCCAGCAGTGAAGGGCAGGGGTTGGGAGAGACCCAGTACTTC	CASSEGQGLGETQYF
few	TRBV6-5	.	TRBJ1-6	TGTGCCAGCAGTTACGATGGAGCAGAGGGTTCACCCCTCCACTTT	CASSYDGAEGSPLHF
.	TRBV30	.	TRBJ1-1	TGTGCCTGGAGTGTGAGGACACAAGCTTTCTTT	CAWSVRTQAFF
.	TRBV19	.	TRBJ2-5	TGTGCCAGTAGTATGAAGGCAGGACTTCAAGAGACCCAGTACTTC	CASSMKAGLQETQYF
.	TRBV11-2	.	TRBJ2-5	TGTGCCAGCAGCTTAGGCGCAGGGTGGGAGACCCAGTACTTC	CASSLGAGWETQYF
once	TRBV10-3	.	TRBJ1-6	TGTGCCATCAGTGAGATCCAGTATAATTCACCCCTCCACTTT	CAISEIQYNSPLHF
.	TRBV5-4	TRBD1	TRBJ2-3	TGTGCCAGCAGCAATGGACAGGGGGGGACAGATACGCAGTATTTT	CASSNGQGGTDTQYF
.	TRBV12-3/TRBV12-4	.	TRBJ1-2	TGTGCCAGCAGTCTGACAGCGAACTATGGCTACACCTTC	CASSLTANYGYTF
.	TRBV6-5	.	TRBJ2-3	TGTGCCAGCAGTTACAGAGAGGGTCCAGATACGCAGTATTTT	CASSYREGPDTQYF
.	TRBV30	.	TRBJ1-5	TGTGCCTGGAGTGAAGCTAATCAGCCCCAGCATTTT	CAWSEANQPQHF
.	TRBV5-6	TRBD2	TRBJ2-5	TGTGCCAGCAGCATCAGGGAGGGGCAAGAGACCCAGTACTTC	CASSIREGQETQYF
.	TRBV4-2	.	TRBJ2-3	TGTGCCAGCAGCCAGGATGGGACTGATCGAGATACGCAGTATTTT	CASSQDGTDRDTQYF
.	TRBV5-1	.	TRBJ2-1	TGCGCCAGCAATCAGGGCGGCCTAGGGATCAATGAGCAGTTCTTC	CASNQGGLGINEQFF
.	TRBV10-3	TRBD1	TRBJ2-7	TGTGCCATCGGCGGACAGGGGTACGAGCAGTACTTC	CAIGGQGYEQYF
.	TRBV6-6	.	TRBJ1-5	TGTGCCAGCAGTCTCAGGGGTGAGGGGTATAGCAATCAGCCCCAGCATTTT	CASSLRGEGYSNQPQHF
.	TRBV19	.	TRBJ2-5	TGTGCCAGTACCCCTCCAGGGCCTCTAGAGACCCAGTACTTC	CASTPPGPLETQYF
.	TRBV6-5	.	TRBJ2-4	TGTGCCAGCAGGTCAGAGCGACTAGCCAAAAACATTCAGTACTTC	CASRSERLAKNIQYF
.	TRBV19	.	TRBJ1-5	TGTGCCAGTACCTGGGGGCGCGGTAATCAGCCCCAGCATTTT	CASTWGRGNQPQHF
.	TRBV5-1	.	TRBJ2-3	TGCGCCAGCAGCTTCAAAGATACGCAGTATTTT	CASSFKDTQYF
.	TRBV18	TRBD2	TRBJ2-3	TGTGCCAGCTCAGACCGCCTAGCGGGGGGGTATAGCACAGATACGCAGTATTTT	CASSDRLAGGYSTDTQYF
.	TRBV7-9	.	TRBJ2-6	TGTGCCAGCAGCTTAAGAGGGAGTGGGGCCAACGTCCTGACTTTC	CASSLRGSGANVLTF
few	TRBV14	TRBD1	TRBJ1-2	TGTGCCAGCAGCGAGAACAGGGGGCAAGGCTATGGCTACACCTTC	CASSENRGQGYGYTF
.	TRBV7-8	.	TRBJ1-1	TGTGCCAGCAGCTTCTGGGAGACAGGAACCAACACTGAAGCTTTCTTT	CASSFWETGTNTEAFF
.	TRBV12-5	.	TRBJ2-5	TGTGCTAGTGGTTTGGTACAGAGTGTAGTGGAAGAGACCCAGTACTTC	CASGLVQSVVEETQYF
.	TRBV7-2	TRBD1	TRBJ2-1	TGTGCCAGCAGCCCAATAGGGACAGGGGCGAATGAGCAGTTCTTC	CASSPIGTGANEQFF
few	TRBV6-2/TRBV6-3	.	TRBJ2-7	TGTGCCAGCAGTTACGCGGGACGGCCCTACGAGCAGTACTTC	CASSYAGRPYEQYF
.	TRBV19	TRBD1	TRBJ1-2	TGTGCCAGTAGAAACCTTCCGGGACAGCAGACAAAAAACTATGGCTACACCTTC	CASRNLPGQQTKNYGYTF
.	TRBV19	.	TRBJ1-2	TGTGCCAGTAGTATTGGACTATCAACCCTACGGGACTATGGCTACACCTTC	CASSIGLSTLRDYGYTF
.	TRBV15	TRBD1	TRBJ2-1	TGTGCCACCAGCAGAGTAGGGGACAGAGGATCCTACAATGAGCAGTTCTTC	CATSRVGDRGSYNEQFF
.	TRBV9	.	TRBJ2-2	TGTGCCAGCAGCCAGGGGTCGGCCGGGGAGCTGTTTTTT	CASSQGSAGELFF